This entry is about one TCR beta chain. This sample stems from a study of blood T cell repertoires in COVID-19. Germline CDR1 reads SEHNR; CDR2 reads FQNEAQ (reference sequence). Trimming took off 4 bases at V and 4 bases at J, with 10 bases between the two ends. The CDR3 has 14 amino acids. The method was immunoSEQ multiplex PCR; TCRdb's version includes in-frame clones alone and lacks a portion of them. Found here are 450,000 or so clones, roughly 89% of them singletons; the top ten hold approximately 0.9%. The sequenced material came from peripheral blood. The V and J genes are TRBV7-9 and TRBJ2-2, with D possibly TRBD1 on 6 matching bases. The receptor was isolated from a man aged 18 to 29 with COVID-19, enrolled during active disease. The CDR3 sequence is CASSSGDSTGELFF. In DNA, the CDR3 is TGTGCCAGCAGCTCAGGGGATAGCACCGGGGAGCTGTTTTTT. The full variable domain, in which reference TRBV7-9 and TRBJ2-2 provide the parts outside the CDR3, is DTGVSQNPRHKITKRGQNVTFRCDPISEHNRLYWYRQTLGQGPEFLTYFQNEAQLEKSRLLSDRFSAERPKGSFSTLEIQRTEQGDSAMYLCASSSGDSTGELFFGEGSRLTVL.